The rows below give T cell receptor beta chains drawn from one sample of a study of somatic mutations in cytotoxic T cells in rheumatoid arthritis. Libraries were prepared by immunoSEQ multiplex PCR; TCRdb keeps only in-frame clonotypes and omits some of them. The sample has some 16,000 clones, over 80% seen once; the top ten hold about 9.4%. Sequenced: CD8+ T cells sorted from blood. These receptors were taken from an adult with rheumatoid arthritis. CDR3s include the opening cysteine and the closing phenylalanine or tryptophan. The D gene is left open where the match is weak. Size tells how often a clone was seen (once, few, many) or the class of an expanded clone, and some rows leave it out.

clone_size d_call j_call v_call cdr3_aa cdr3_nt
medium-sized - TRBJ1-1 TRBV10-3 CAIFGGIGSTEAFF TGTGCCATCTTTGGGGGGATCGGGAGTACTGAAGCTTTCTTT
- TRBD1 TRBJ2-7 TRBV11-1 CASSLSSRGTATYEQYF TGTGCCAGCAGCTTATCTAGTAGGGGGACAGCTACCTACGAGCAGTACTTC
- TRBD1 TRBJ2-7 TRBV2 CASSEPLRQGSYEQYF TGTGCCAGCAGTGAACCCCTCAGACAGGGTAGCTACGAGCAGTACTTC
- - TRBJ2-6 TRBV6-1 CATRLSDSGANVLTF TGTGCCACCCGGCTGAGTGACTCTGGGGCCAACGTCCTGACTTTC
- - TRBJ1-1 TRBV29-1 CSVLQGNTEAFF TGCAGCGTCCTACAGGGGAACACTGAAGCTTTCTTT
- TRBD1 TRBJ1-3 TRBV5-6 CASRDRGNTIYF TGTGCCAGTAGGGACAGGGGAAACACCATATATTTT
- TRBD1 TRBJ2-2 TRBV10-1 CASSEDRVSGELFF TGCGCCAGCAGTGAGGACAGGGTATCCGGGGAGCTGTTTTTT
- - TRBJ2-7 TRBV11-2 CASSLGWGGDSYEQYF TGTGCCAGCAGCTTAGGATGGGGCGGGGACTCCTACGAGCAGTACTTC
- - TRBJ2-5 TRBV28 CASSFLGSGPVTGGQETQYF TGTGCCAGCAGTTTTTTAGGTTCGGGCCCAGTGACCGGGGGACAAGAGACCCAGTACTTC
- - TRBJ2-7 TRBV11-2 CASSSRTPSYEQYF TGTGCCAGCAGCTCCAGGACACCCTCCTACGAGCAGTACTTC
- - TRBJ1-2 TRBV27 CASSLSPLDGYTF TGTGCCAGCAGTTTATCGCCTCTTGACGGCTACACCTTC
- - TRBJ2-3 TRBV9 CASSVDSVRTDTQYF TGTGCCAGCAGCGTAGATTCGGTTCGCACAGATACGCAGTATTTT
- - TRBJ1-5 TRBV6-1 CASSEMGGQPQHF TGTGCCAGCAGTGAAATGGGGGGACAGCCCCAGCATTTT
once - TRBJ2-1 TRBV5-4 CASTSLDEQFF TGTGCCAGCACATCACTCGATGAGCAGTTCTTC
few - TRBJ2-1 TRBV6-5 CASSSGPNNEQFF TGTGCCAGCAGCAGTGGACCAAACAATGAGCAGTTCTTC
once - TRBJ1-4 TRBV11-2 CASSGEMANEKLFF TGTGCCAGCAGCGGGGAAATGGCTAATGAAAAACTGTTTTTT
- TRBD1 TRBJ1-2 TRBV28 CASLKIGTGLSNYGYTF TGTGCCAGCTTGAAGATCGGGACAGGCCTTTCTAACTATGGCTACACCTTC
- TRBD1 TRBJ1-2 TRBV27 CASSLRGTGDTNYGYTF TGTGCCAGCAGTTTACGCGGGACAGGGGATACTAACTATGGCTACACCTTC
once - TRBJ1-6 TRBV10-2 CATSHGSPLHF TGCGCCACTTCACATGGATCACCCCTCCACTTT
- - TRBJ2-7 TRBV5-1 CASSLFPSYEQYF TGCGCCAGCAGCTTGTTCCCCTCCTACGAGCAGTACTTC
- - TRBJ1-2 TRBV27 CASSPYREANYGYTF TGTGCCAGCAGTCCCTACAGGGAAGCTAACTATGGCTACACCTTC
- - TRBJ2-7 TRBV7-2 CASSHRDGHYEQYF TGTGCCAGCAGCCACCGGGACGGGCACTACGAGCAGTACTTC
- TRBD1 TRBJ2-2 TRBV9 CASSVSGGDTGELFF TGTGCCAGCAGCGTATCAGGGGGCGACACCGGGGAGCTGTTTTTT
once - TRBJ2-1 TRBV5-3 CARSLHWESLF TGTGCCAGAAGCTTGCATTGGGAGTCGCTCTTC
- TRBD1 TRBJ1-2 TRBV5-6 CASRMVGGQLNYGYTF TGTGCCAGCAGGATGGTGGGGGGACAGCTTAACTATGGCTACACCTTC
- - TRBJ1-4 TRBV6-6 CASYGPGGNEKLFF TGTGCCAGCTACGGGCCAGGAGGGAATGAAAAACTGTTTTTT
- - TRBJ1-2 TRBV5-6 CASSIGAGGANGYTF TGTGCCAGCAGCATAGGGGCTGGGGGCGCAAATGGCTACACCTTC
- - TRBJ2-3 TRBV12-5 CASGLAHTDTQYF TGTGCTAGTGGTTTGGCCCACACAGATACGCAGTATTTT
few - TRBJ2-7 TRBV4-1 CASSQDRGLDEQYF TGCGCCAGCAGCCAAGATAGGGGGTTGGACGAGCAGTACTTC
- - TRBJ1-1 TRBV9 CASSVRVNTEAFF TGTGCCAGCAGCGTGCGGGTGAACACTGAAGCTTTCTTT
- - TRBJ2-3 TRBV4-1 CASSHHPGLETDTQYF TGCGCCAGCAGCCACCATCCGGGACTTGAAACAGATACGCAGTATTTT
once - TRBJ2-5 TRBV9 CASSVGGTGTQYF TGTGCCAGCAGCGTAGGGGGAACGGGGACCCAGTACTTC
once - TRBJ2-5 TRBV7-6 CASSPNWRGRSEETQYF TGTGCCAGCAGCCCTAATTGGAGGGGGCGAAGTGAAGAGACCCAGTACTTC
- TRBD1 TRBJ2-2 TRBV5-1 CASSPGQGAIGELFF TGCGCCAGCAGCCCAGGACAGGGGGCAATCGGGGAGCTGTTTTTT
medium-sized - TRBJ2-7 TRBV27 CASSLTPLTHEQYF TGTGCCAGCAGTTTAACCCCCCTAACCCACGAGCAGTACTTC
once - TRBJ2-5 TRBV9 CASSVQGETQYF TGTGCCAGCAGCGTTCAAGGGGAGACCCAGTACTTC
large TRBD1 TRBJ1-1 TRBV10-3 CAIRETGFNTEAFF TGTGCCATCAGGGAGACAGGGTTTAACACTGAAGCTTTCTTT
- - TRBJ1-3 TRBV2 CASSEPGGSGNTIYF TGTGCCAGCAGTGAACCGGGCGGGTCTGGAAACACCATATATTTT
- TRBD2 TRBJ2-3 TRBV15 CATSRGLAGGDTQYF TGTGCCACCAGCAGGGGACTAGCGGGTGGAGATACGCAGTATTTT
- - TRBJ1-6 TRBV27 CASGRPNSPLHF TGTGCCAGCGGACGCCCGAATTCACCCCTCCACTTT
- - TRBJ1-2 TRBV9 CASRDPGNPGGYTF TGTGCCAGCAGAGATCCCGGGAACCCCGGGGGCTACACCTTC
- - TRBJ2-1 TRBV7-9 CASSPEAISSGEQFF TGTGCCAGCAGCCCCGAAGCCATAAGTTCTGGTGAGCAGTTCTTC
once - TRBJ2-1 TRBV30 CAWSVLAGSGSDEQFF TGTGCCTGGAGTGTACTCGCCGGGTCGGGTTCCGATGAGCAGTTCTTC
- - TRBJ2-2 TRBV6-1 CASAGDNTGELFF TGTGCCAGCGCAGGGGACAACACCGGGGAGCTGTTTTTT
- - TRBJ2-5 TRBV13 CASSLRTTSQETQYF TGTGCCAGCAGCTTAAGGACTACCTCACAAGAGACCCAGTACTTC
- - TRBJ1-2 TRBV30 CAWSVAGDGYTF TGTGCCTGGAGTGTAGCAGGGGATGGCTACACCTTC
- - TRBJ1-6 TRBV6-6 CASSSTGTSGSPLHF TGTGCCAGCAGTTCCACCGGGACGAGCGGTTCACCCCTCCACTTT